This T cell receptor beta chain appears in the sequencing data of a study of blood T cell repertoires in COVID-19. At the level of the study: Spain, Italy and the United States supplied samples that represented acute and convalescent COVID-19. T cells, B-cell-depleted T cells, or PBMCs provided the cDNA or gDNA that served as material.

The length of the CDR3 is 14 residues. Trimming shortened V by 3 bases and J by 4 bases, and 9 bases separated the two germline ends. Germline V gene data show CDR1 as KGHSH and CDR2 as LQKENI. Authors' analysis steps: Estimation of nucleated cell counts was performed using reference gene primer amplification. Produced via immunoSEQ multiplex PCR; TCRdb's table is partial and in-frame only. That table furnishes V, J and clone size, whereas the DNA furnished D and trimming. Here the sample spans roughly 120,000 clones, approximately 80% being singletons. Sequencing was carried out using peripheral blood. The origin of this receptor is an elderly woman with acute or convalescent COVID-19. The chain links TRBV18 to TRBJ1-4; no clear D gene. This CDR3 reads CASSPTPNNEKLFF. The CDR3 bases are TGTGCCAGCTCACCGACACCAAATAATGAAAAACTGTTTTTT.